Listed here are 32 T cell receptor beta chains from one sample, sequenced in a study of CD8 T cells in ankylosing spondylitis. A single record per CDR3 protein comes from TCRdb applying MiXCR to the 5' RACE reads. The sample consists of about 310,000 distinct CDR3 sequences, roughly 20% of them appearing once. The sequencing sample was made of blood, either unsorted or a sorted T cell fraction (not recorded which). The origin of the receptors is a female donor with ankylosing spondylitis or in good health (not recorded which).

The chain joins TRBV4-2 to TRBJ2-1; TRBD2 matches 9 bases. Germline-derived CDR1 and CDR2 are LGHNA and YNFKEQ. The CDR3 has 16 residues. V was clipped by 4 bases and J by 5 bases; unmatched bases: 9. The CDR3 is CASSPLGGRGHNEQFF. CDR3 DNA sequence: TGTGCCAGCAGCCCCCTAGGCGGGAGGGGACACAATGAGCAGTTCTTC.

The CDR3 sequence is CASLIPGQNYNEQFF. The CDR3 region has the DNA TGCGCCAGCCTTATACCGGGACAGAACTACAATGAGCAGTTCTTC. The rearrangement uses TRBV10-2 and TRBJ2-1; 7 positions agree with TRBD1. The length of the CDR3 is 15 residues. Losses at the gene ends were 8 bases for V and 3 bases for J; bases not matched to a gene: 10. Germline V lookup: CDR1 WSHSY, CDR2 SAAADI.

In this sample, this clonotype turned up a few times. V is TRBV20-1 and J is TRBJ2-5; 8 bases match TRBD1. V dropped 5 bases and J dropped 2; count of bases not matched to a gene: 7. CDR1 is DFQATT, CDR2 SNEGSKA, per germline (reference sequence). CDR3 length: 14 residues. The CDR3 sequence: CSAVPGQEQETQYF. CDR3 in DNA: TGCAGTGCTGTCCCGGGACAGGAACAAGAGACCCAGTACTTC.

This clonotype was detected a few times. The J gene is TRBJ1-2, the V gene TRBV6-5; D is possibly TRBD1 (5 bases). V was shortened by 6 bases and J by 3 bases, with 8 bases between the two germline ends. Germline assignment: CDR1 MNHEY and CDR2 SVGAGI. The CDR3 length is 12 residues. The CDR3 DNA follows: TGTGCCAGCAGGACAGTTTACTATGGCTACACCTTC. It translates to CASRTVYYGYTF.

This clonotype was observed a handful of times. This chain joins TRBV7-6 and TRBJ1-4; unclear D gene. Trimming took 3 bases from V and 7 from J, leaving 18 bases between them. The CDR3 loop spans 16 amino acids. Looked up from germline, CDR1 is SGHVS and CDR2 is FNYEAQ. The CDR3 bases are TGTGCCAGCAGCTTTGAGATAGGGTACATAGGTGAAAAACTGTTTTTT. As protein: CASSFEIGYIGEKLFF.

The rearrangement uses TRBV20-1 and TRBJ1-1; D ambiguous. Between the trimmed V and J ends, which lost 4 bases and 2 bases, there was a span of 8 bases. This CDR3 comprises 12 residues. Looked up from germline, CDR1 is DFQATT and CDR2 is SNEGSKA (reference sequence). CDR3 in DNA: TGCAGTGCTACGGACCCAAACACTGAAGCTTTCTTT. Amino acids: CSATDPNTEAFF.

This clonotype was picked up a small number of times. This rearrangement joins TRBV20-1 to TRBJ2-3; D gene uncertain. The germline V gene encodes CDR1 DFQATT and CDR2 SNEGSKA (reference sequence). V was pared by 5 bases and J by 4 bases, with 19 bases between. The CDR3 spans 15 residues. Here the CDR3 DNA reads TGCAGTGCTTACCCTGGCGGAAGGAGCCCAGATACGCAGTATTTT. It is translated as CSAYPGGRSPDTQYF.

In DNA, the CDR3 is TGCAGTGCTAACGGGGCAGGGTACGAGCAGTACTTC. Its protein is CSANGAGYEQYF. This chain links TRBV20-1 with TRBJ2-7; D may match TRBD1 or TRBD2 (5 bases each). Trimming removed 4 bases at V and 4 bases at J, with 11 bases between. Germline V gene data show CDR1 as DFQATT and CDR2 as SNEGSKA (reference sequence). This CDR3 has 12 residues.

This clonotype occurred once. The J gene is TRBJ2-7, the V gene TRBV5-4; TRBD2 matches 14 bases. J lost 5 bases, V lost 4 bases, and 8 bases had no gene match. This CDR3 has 16 residues. Germline-derived CDR1 and CDR2 are SGHNT and YYREEE (reference sequence). CDR3 in amino acids: CASSGGLAGELHEQYF. The DNA of the CDR3 is TGTGCCAGCAGCGGGGGACTAGCGGGAGAGCTCCACGAGCAGTACTTC.

This chain joins TRBV6-5 and TRBJ1-3, with TRBD1 identical over 8 bases. The J segment lost 4 bases and the V segment lost 2 bases, leaving 4 bases of the junction unmatched. This CDR3 is built from 15 residues. Germline assignment: CDR1 MNHEY and CDR2 SVGAGI. The CDR3 reads CASSYRGQGGNTIYF. CDR3 in DNA: TGTGCCAGCAGTTACCGCGGACAGGGCGGAAACACCATATATTTT.

The J gene is TRBJ2-1, the V gene TRBV11-2, with TRBD2 matching over 8 bases. The CDR3 contains 15 residues. Per germline, CDR1 SGHAT and CDR2 FQNNGV. Trimming cost V 6 bases and J 2 bases; bases outside gene matches: 6. CDR3 protein: CASRKAGAAYNEQFF. The CDR3 nucleotides are TGTGCCAGCAGAAAAGCGGGAGCGGCCTACAATGAGCAGTTCTTC.

The chain links TRBV7-2 to TRBJ1-6; 9 nucleotides agree with TRBD1. V lost 5 bases to trimming and J lost 8 bases; unmatched junction nucleotides: 10. CDR1 is SGHTA, CDR2 FQGNSA, per germline. The CDR3 sequence is 16 residues long. The CDR3 sequence is CASSPLGGTGHSPLHF. CDR3 coding DNA: TGTGCCAGCAGCCCGCTTGGCGGGACAGGGCATTCACCCCTCCACTTT.

With respect to this clonotype: The germline gene is not matched at one end of the junction; a read error may be the cause. The chain employs TRBV6-2 or TRBV6-3 and TRBJ2-1; a possible D gene is TRBD2 (6 bases). Germline loops: CDR1 MNHEY, CDR2 SVGEGT. CDR3 length: 12 amino acids. For the CDR3, the DNA is TGTGCCAGCAGTGGAGGGTGGCGGGATACCCTCTTC. Translating gives CASSGGWRDTLF.

V and J are TRBV6-5 and TRBJ2-7, with D possibly TRBD2 on 6 matching bases. Germline CDR1 and CDR2: MNHEY and SVGAGI. Trimming removed 2 bases from V and 0 bases from J, with 11 bases in between. This CDR3 region has 15 residues. CDR3 coding DNA: TGTGCCAGCAGTTACGGATGGCGGGACTCCTACGAGCAGTACTTC. This encodes CASSYGWRDSYEQYF.

This clonotype appeared a few times. The rearrangement joins TRBV7-9 to TRBJ2-3; D gene unclear. The germline V gene encodes CDR1 SEHNR and CDR2 FQNEAQ (reference sequence). This CDR3 contains 13 residues. Trimming left V 5 bases short and J 5 bases short, with 11 bases between. Here the CDR3 reads CASSLQRVDTQYF. DNA for the CDR3: TGTGCCAGCAGCCTTCAACGGGTAGATACGCAGTATTTT.

The chain combines TRBV6-5 with TRBJ2-1; D possibly corresponds to TRBD2 (6 bases). Germline values: CDR1 MNHEY, CDR2 SVGAGI. Trimming took off 3 bases at V and 5 bases at J, with 8 bases between the two ends. The CDR3 loop spans 13 amino acids. CDR3 protein: CASSYWGDNEQFF. The CDR3 DNA is TGTGCCAGCAGTTATTGGGGGGACAATGAGCAGTTCTTC.

The V gene is TRBV7-3, the J gene TRBJ2-3; 7 nucleotides line up with TRBD2. Germline V gives CDR1 SGHTA, CDR2 FQGTGA. Trimming took 4 bases from V and 0 from J; bases not matched to a gene: 10. The CDR3 contains 17 residues. DNA for the CDR3: TGTGCCAGCAGCTCGGCGCGCGGGAGATCTAGCACAGATACGCAGTATTTT. Encoded protein: CASSSARGRSSTDTQYF.

The J gene is TRBJ2-7, the V gene TRBV7-3; 8 bases agree with TRBD1. Germline CDR1 SGHTA, CDR2 FQGTGA. The CDR3 consists of 15 residues. V lost 2 bases to trimming and J lost 3 bases; unmatched junction nucleotides: 6. The CDR3 loop is CASSLYGTGRYEQYF. In DNA form, the CDR3 reads TGTGCCAGCAGCTTATACGGGACAGGCCGCTACGAGCAGTACTTC.

V usage is TRBV7-9 and J usage is TRBJ2-1; 8 nucleotides agree with TRBD1. Trimming cost V 5 bases and J 8 bases; bases outside gene matches: 14. CDR1 SEHNR and CDR2 FQNEAQ come from the germline V gene (reference sequence). This CDR3 is built from 16 residues. CDR3 in amino acids: CASSRRDRSTVHEQFF. CDR3 nucleotides: TGTGCCAGCAGCCGGCGGGACAGGTCGACGGTCCATGAGCAGTTCTTC.

The chain uses TRBV10-3 and TRBJ2-7; D possibly corresponds to TRBD1 (5 bases). The CDR3 has 12 amino acids. V was trimmed by 8 bases and J by 4 bases, leaving 12 bases between them. Per germline, CDR1 ENHRY and CDR2 SYGVKD. The CDR3 here is CAIGAGSYEQYF. The CDR3 nucleotides read TGTGCCATCGGGGCAGGTTCTTACGAGCAGTACTTC.

This clonotype showed up just a few times. The rearrangement joins TRBV20-1 to TRBJ2-5; the D call may be TRBD1 or TRBD2 (5 bases each). The CDR3 totals 12 residues. Trimming pared 6 bases from V and 11 bases from J, leaving 19 bases between. Germline-derived CDR1 and CDR2 are DFQATT and SNEGSKA (reference sequence). CDR3 residues: CSALGDGFHQYF. CDR3 sequence (DNA): TGCAGTGCGTTGGGGGATGGTTTTCATCAGTACTTC.

The chain joins TRBV5-1 to TRBJ1-1; D not resolved. V was trimmed by 2 bases and J by 4 bases, leaving 12 bases between them. Germline CDR1 reads SGHRS; CDR2 reads YFSETQ. This CDR3 spans 14 amino acids. CDR3 residues: CASSFRPEGTEAFF. CDR3 in DNA: TGCGCCAGCAGCTTCCGCCCCGAGGGCACTGAAGCTTTCTTT.

V is TRBV5-5 and J is TRBJ2-2; the D gene could be TRBD1 or TRBD2 (5 bases each). V shed 1 base and J shed 6 bases, with 10 bases lying between them. Germline CDR1 reads SGHKS; CDR2 reads YYEKEE (reference sequence). This CDR3 spans 14 amino acids. The CDR3 is CASSLFRDAGELFF. In DNA form, the CDR3 reads TGTGCCAGCAGCTTGTTCAGGGACGCCGGGGAGCTGTTTTTT. The whole variable domain, remainder taken from reference TRBV5-5 and TRBJ2-2, is DAGVTQSPTHLIKTRGQQVTLRCSPISGHKSVSWYQQVLGQGPQFIFQYYEKEERGRGNFPDRFSARQFPNYSSELNVNALLLGDSALYLCASSLFRDAGELFFGEGSRLTVL.

This clonotype was seen only a few times. The chain links TRBV6-5 to TRBJ2-5; D ambiguous. The germline CDR1 and CDR2 sequences are MNHEY and SVGAGI. Trimming removed 2 bases at V and 3 bases at J, with 7 bases between. CDR3 size: 13 residues. CDR3 DNA: TGTGCCAGCAGTTACCACAGCGAAGAGACCCAGTACTTC. Protein sequence: CASSYHSEETQYF.

This clonotype was recorded many times. This chain connects TRBV20-1 to TRBJ2-7, with D perhaps matching TRBD1 or TRBD2 (5 bases each). Germline V CDR1 and CDR2: DFQATT, SNEGSKA (reference sequence). The CDR3 totals 11 residues. V dropped 7 bases and J dropped 0 bases, with 7 bases sitting between them. This chain's CDR3 is CSGGISYEQYF. The CDR3, as DNA: TGCAGTGGGGGGATCTCCTACGAGCAGTACTTC.

This clonotype was found a few times. V is TRBV28 and J is TRBJ2-7; 7 bases are shared with TRBD2. J lost 4 bases, V lost 4 bases, and 10 bases had no gene match. CDR3 size: 15 residues. The germline CDR1 and CDR2 sequences are MDHEN and SYDVKM. DNA of the CDR3: TGTGCCAGCAGTTCGGGGGGAGGTCCCTCTTACGAGCAGTACTTC. This codes for CASSSGGGPSYEQYF.

The chain couples TRBV29-1 to TRBJ2-3; 7 nucleotides align to TRBD2. The CDR3 is 13 residues long. The germline gives CDR1 SQVTM, CDR2 ANQGSEA. The ends lost 4 bases at V and 6 bases at J; junction bases unmatched: 7. Here the CDR3 reads CSVGEAGADTQYF. As DNA, the CDR3 is TGCAGCGTTGGTGAGGCGGGAGCGGATACGCAGTATTTT.

The chain recombines TRBV20-1 with TRBJ2-1; TRBD2 matches 8 bases. The V and J ends lost 5 bases and 0 bases, in that order; junction bases with no gene match: 3. In germline, CDR1 is DFQATT, CDR2 SNEGSKA (reference sequence). The CDR3 has 14 amino acids. The CDR3 DNA reads TGCAGTGCTCCCGGGAGGGCCTCCTACAATGAGCAGTTCTTC. Amino acids: CSAPGRASYNEQFF.

This CDR3 is CASSLLPGLALDTQYF. CDR3 nucleotides: TGTGCCAGCAGCCTACTTCCGGGACTAGCATTAGATACGCAGTATTTT. This chain uses TRBV6-1 with TRBJ2-3, with 9 bases lining up with TRBD2. CDR1 is MNHNS, CDR2 SASEGT, per germline. With V trimmed by 6 bases and J by 5 bases, 12 bases remained unmatched. The CDR3 has 16 amino acids.

This clonotype was found a few times. This chain joins TRBV12-3 or TRBV12-4 and TRBJ2-1; 8 bases are a match to TRBD2. Germline trimming cut 7 bases from V and 2 bases from J; bases unmatched to any gene: 13. The CDR3 runs 17 residues. The CDR3 is CASKEGVIAGTYNEQFF. CDR3 coding DNA: TGTGCCAGCAAGGAGGGGGTAATAGCGGGAACCTACAATGAGCAGTTCTTC.

This chain links TRBV19 with TRBJ2-1; 10 bases align to TRBD2. The V gene's germline CDR1 is LNHDA and CDR2 SQIVND (reference sequence). With 6 bases clipped from V and 8 bases from J, the junction kept 10 bases outside the gene matches. There are 15 residues in the CDR3. As DNA, the CDR3 is TGTGCCAGTAGCGCCTCACTAGCGGGATTTCATGAGCAGTTCTTC. Encoded protein: CASSASLAGFHEQFF. Complete variable domain (other parts from reference TRBV19 and TRBJ2-1): DGGITQSPKYLFRKEGQNVTLSCEQNLNHDAMYWYRQDPGQGLRLIYYSQIVNDFQKGDIAEGYSVSREKKESFPLTVTSAQKNPTAFYLCASSASLAGFHEQFFGPGTRLTVL.

Ten or more counts support this clonotype. V gene TRBV20-1 combines with J gene TRBJ2-1; no clear D gene. This CDR3 spans 12 amino acids. The V gene lost 4 bases and the J gene lost 10 bases, with 14 bases spanning the gap. CDR1 is DFQATT, CDR2 SNEGSKA, per germline (reference sequence). CDR3 sequence (DNA): TGCAGTGCTACACTTCTCCAGGAGGAGCAGTTCTTC. Protein sequence: CSATLLQEEQFF.